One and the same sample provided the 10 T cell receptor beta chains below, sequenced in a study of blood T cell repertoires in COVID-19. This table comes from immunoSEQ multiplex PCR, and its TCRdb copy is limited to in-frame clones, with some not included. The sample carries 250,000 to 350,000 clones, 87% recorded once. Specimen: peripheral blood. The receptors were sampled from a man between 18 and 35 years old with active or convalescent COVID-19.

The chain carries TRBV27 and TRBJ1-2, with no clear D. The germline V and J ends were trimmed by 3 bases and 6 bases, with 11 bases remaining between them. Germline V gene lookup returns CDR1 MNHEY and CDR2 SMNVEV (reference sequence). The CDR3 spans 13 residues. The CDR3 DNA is TGTGCCAGCAGTTTGAGCAAAGATCATGGCTACACCTTC. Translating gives CASSLSKDHGYTF.

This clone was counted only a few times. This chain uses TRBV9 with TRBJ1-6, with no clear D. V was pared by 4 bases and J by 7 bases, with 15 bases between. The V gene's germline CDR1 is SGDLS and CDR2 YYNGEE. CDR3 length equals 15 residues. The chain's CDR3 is CASSKSGERNSPLHF. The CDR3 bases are TGTGCCAGCAGCAAATCTGGGGAGAGAAATTCACCCCTCCACTTT.

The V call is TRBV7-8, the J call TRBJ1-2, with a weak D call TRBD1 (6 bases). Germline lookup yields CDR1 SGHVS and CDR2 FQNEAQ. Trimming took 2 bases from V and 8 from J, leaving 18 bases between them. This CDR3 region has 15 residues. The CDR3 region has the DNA TGTGCCAGCAGCTTAACACCACAACCGGGACAAGGCTACACCTTC. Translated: CASSLTPQPGQGYTF.

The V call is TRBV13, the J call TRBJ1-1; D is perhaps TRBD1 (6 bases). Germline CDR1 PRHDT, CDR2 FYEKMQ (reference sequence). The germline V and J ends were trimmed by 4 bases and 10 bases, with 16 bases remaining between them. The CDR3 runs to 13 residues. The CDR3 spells CASSSGTPNGAFF. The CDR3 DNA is TGTGCCAGCAGCTCGGGGACACCCAATGGAGCTTTCTTT.

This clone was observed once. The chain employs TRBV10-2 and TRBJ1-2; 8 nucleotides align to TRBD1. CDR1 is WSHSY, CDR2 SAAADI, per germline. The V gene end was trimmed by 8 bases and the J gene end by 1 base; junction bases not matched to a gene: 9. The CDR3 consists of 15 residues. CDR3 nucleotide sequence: TGCGCCAGCGGCTGGGGTACAGGGGGTAACTATGGCTACACCTTC. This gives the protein CASGWGTGGNYGYTF.

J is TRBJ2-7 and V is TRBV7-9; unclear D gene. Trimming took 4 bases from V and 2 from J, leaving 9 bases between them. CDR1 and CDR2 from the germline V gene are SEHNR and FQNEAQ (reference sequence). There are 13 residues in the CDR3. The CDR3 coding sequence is TGTGCCAGCAGCTCCCCAGAAGCCTACGAGCAGTACTTC. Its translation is CASSSPEAYEQYF.

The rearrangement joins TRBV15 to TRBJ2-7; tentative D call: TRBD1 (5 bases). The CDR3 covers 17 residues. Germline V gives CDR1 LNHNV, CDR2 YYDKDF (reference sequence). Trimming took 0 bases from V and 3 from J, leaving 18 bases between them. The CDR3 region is CATSRDRQTEWGYEQYF. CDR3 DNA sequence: TGTGCCACCAGCAGAGACCGACAGACTGAATGGGGCTACGAGCAGTACTTC.

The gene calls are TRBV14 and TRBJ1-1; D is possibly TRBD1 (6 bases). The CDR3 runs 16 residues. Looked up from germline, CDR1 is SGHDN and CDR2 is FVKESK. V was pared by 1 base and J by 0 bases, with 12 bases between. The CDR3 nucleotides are TGTGCCAGCAGCCAAGTCAGGGGCCTAGTGAACACTGAAGCTTTCTTT. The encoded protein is CASSQVRGLVNTEAFF. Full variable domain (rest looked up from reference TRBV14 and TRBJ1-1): EAGVTQFPSHSVIEKGQTVTLRCDPISGHDNLYWYRRVMGKEIKFLLHFVKESKQDESGMPNNRFLAERTGGTYSTLKVQPAELEDSGVYFCASSQVRGLVNTEAFFGQGTRLTVV.

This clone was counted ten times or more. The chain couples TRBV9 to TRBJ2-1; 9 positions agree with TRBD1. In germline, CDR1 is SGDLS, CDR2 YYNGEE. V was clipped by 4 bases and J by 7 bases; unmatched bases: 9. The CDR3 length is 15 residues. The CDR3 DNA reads TGTGCCAGCAGCCTAACGGACAGGGGTGGTAATGAGCAGTTCTTC. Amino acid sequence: CASSLTDRGGNEQFF.

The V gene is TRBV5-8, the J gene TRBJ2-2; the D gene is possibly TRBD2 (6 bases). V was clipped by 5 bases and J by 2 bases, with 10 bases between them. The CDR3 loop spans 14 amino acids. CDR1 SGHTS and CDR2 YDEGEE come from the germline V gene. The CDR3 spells CASSGGYNTGELFF. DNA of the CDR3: TGTGCCAGCAGTGGGGGGTATAACACCGGGGAGCTGTTTTTT.